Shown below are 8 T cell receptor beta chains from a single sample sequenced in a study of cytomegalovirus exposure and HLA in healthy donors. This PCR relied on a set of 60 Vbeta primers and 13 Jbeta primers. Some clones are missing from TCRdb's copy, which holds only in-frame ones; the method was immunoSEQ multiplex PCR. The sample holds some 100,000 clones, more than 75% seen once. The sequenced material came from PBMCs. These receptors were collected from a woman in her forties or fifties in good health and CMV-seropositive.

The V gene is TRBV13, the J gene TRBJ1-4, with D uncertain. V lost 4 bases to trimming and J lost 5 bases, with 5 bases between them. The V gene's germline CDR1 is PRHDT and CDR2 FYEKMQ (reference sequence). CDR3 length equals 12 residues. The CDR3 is CASSSRNEKLFF. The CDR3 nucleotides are TGTGCCAGCAGCTCGCGCAATGAAAAACTGTTTTTT.

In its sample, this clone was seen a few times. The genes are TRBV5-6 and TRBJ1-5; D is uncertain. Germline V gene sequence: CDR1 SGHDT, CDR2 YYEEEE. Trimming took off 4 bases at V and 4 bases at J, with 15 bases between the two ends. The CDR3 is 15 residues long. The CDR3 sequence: CASSAGGDRNQPQHF. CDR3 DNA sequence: TGTGCCAGCAGCGCGGGAGGAGATCGGAATCAGCCCCAGCATTTT.

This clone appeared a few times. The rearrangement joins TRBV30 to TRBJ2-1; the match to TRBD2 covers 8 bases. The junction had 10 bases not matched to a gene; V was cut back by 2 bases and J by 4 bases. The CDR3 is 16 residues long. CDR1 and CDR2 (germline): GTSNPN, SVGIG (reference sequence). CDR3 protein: CAWSRGGSGGYNEQFF. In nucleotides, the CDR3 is TGTGCCTGGAGTCGTGGGGGCAGCGGGGGATACAATGAGCAGTTCTTC.

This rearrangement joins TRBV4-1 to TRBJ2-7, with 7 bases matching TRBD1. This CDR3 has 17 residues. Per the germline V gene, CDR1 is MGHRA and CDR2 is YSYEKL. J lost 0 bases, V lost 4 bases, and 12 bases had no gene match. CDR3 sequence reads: CASSPNSLTGSSYEQYF. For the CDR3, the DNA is TGCGCCAGCAGCCCAAATAGCCTGACAGGGAGCTCCTACGAGCAGTACTTC.

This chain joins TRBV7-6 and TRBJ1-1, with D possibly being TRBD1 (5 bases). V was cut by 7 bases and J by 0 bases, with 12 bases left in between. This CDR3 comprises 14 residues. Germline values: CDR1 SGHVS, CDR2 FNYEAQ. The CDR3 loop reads CASIPGEVNTEAFF. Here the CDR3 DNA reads TGTGCCAGCATACCGGGGGAGGTGAACACTGAAGCTTTCTTT.

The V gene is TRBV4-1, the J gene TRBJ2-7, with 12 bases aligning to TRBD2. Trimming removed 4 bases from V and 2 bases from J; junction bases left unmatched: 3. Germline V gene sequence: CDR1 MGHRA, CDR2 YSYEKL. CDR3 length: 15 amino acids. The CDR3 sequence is CASSPPSGRAYEQYF. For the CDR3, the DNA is TGCGCCAGCAGCCCCCCTAGCGGGAGGGCCTACGAGCAGTACTTC.

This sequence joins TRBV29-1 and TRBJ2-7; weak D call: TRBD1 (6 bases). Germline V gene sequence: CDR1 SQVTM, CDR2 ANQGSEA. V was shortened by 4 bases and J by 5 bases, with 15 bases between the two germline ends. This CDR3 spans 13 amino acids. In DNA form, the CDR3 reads TGCAGCGTTGTATGGCAGGGGTTCAACGAGCAGTACTTC. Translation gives CSVVWQGFNEQYF.

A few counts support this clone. CDR3 loop: CASSPWPGDEQYF. For the CDR3, the DNA is TGTGCCAGCAGCCCATGGCCAGGGGACGAGCAGTACTTC. J is TRBJ2-7 and V is TRBV5-6; D is possibly TRBD1 (6 bases). CDR3 size: 13 residues. Trimming took 4 bases from V and 5 from J, leaving 13 bases between them. The germline gives CDR1 SGHDT, CDR2 YYEEEE.